The 21 T cell receptor beta chains below come from one sample, sequenced in a study of blood T cell repertoires in COVID-19. Assay used: immunoSEQ multiplex PCR; TCRdb lists only in-frame clones, some missing. Of some 27,000 clones in the sample, roughly 85% were seen once. Sequenced input: peripheral blood. The receptor set was obtained from a human donor in a cohort sampled during active COVID-19.

V and J are TRBV7-9 and TRBJ1-2, with TRBD1 identical over 8 bases. Germline-derived CDR1 and CDR2 are SEHNR and FQNEAQ (reference sequence). The CDR3 contains 15 residues. V dropped 0 bases and J dropped 4; count of bases not matched to a gene: 4. The DNA of the CDR3 is TGTGCCAGCAGCTTAGCGGGACAGGCCATCTATGGCTACACCTTC. Amino acids: CASSLAGQAIYGYTF. The whole variable domain, remainder taken from reference TRBV7-9 and TRBJ1-2, is DTGVSQNPRHKITKRGQNVTFRCDPISEHNRLYWYRQTLGQGPEFLTYFQNEAQLEKSRLLSDRFSAERPKGSFSTLEIQRTEQGDSAMYLCASSLAGQAIYGYTFGSGTRLTVV.

The rearrangement links TRBV19 to TRBJ1-5; D is uncertain. Germline values: CDR1 LNHDA, CDR2 SQIVND (reference sequence). V lost 0 bases and J lost 5, with 11 bases in between. The CDR3 contains 15 residues. The CDR3: CASSIDREGYQPQHF. The CDR3 DNA reads as TGTGCCAGTAGTATAGATAGGGAGGGATATCAGCCCCAGCATTTT. The full variable domain, completed using reference TRBV19 and TRBJ1-5, is DGGITQSPKYLFRKEGQNVTLSCEQNLNHDAMYWYRQDPGQGLRLIYYSQIVNDFQKGDIAEGYSVSREKKESFPLTVTSAQKNPTAFYLCASSIDREGYQPQHFGDGTRLSIL.

The genes are TRBV3-1 (or the pseudogene TRBV3-2) and TRBJ1-2; 11 positions agree with TRBD1. This CDR3 comprises 16 residues. Germline values: CDR1 LGHDT, CDR2 YNNKEL (reference sequence). V lost 4 bases, J lost 2 bases, and 6 bases stayed unmatched. The CDR3 nucleotides read TGTGCCAGCAGCCCGGGGACAGGGGGTTGGAACTATGGCTACACCTTC. Protein: CASSPGTGGWNYGYTF.

The V gene is TRBV10-3, the J gene TRBJ1-4, with D hard to call. CDR3 length: 13 amino acids. Trimming removed 3 bases at V and 4 bases at J, with 6 bases between. Germline assignment: CDR1 ENHRY and CDR2 SYGVKD. Written as DNA, the CDR3 is TGTGCCATCAGTGATGAGCTTAATGAAAAACTGTTTTTT. Its translation: CAISDELNEKLFF.

The CDR3, as DNA: TGTGCCAGCAGTGATGGGTCTCAGGGTTACACCGGGGAGCTGTTTTTT. Amino acid sequence: CASSDGSQGYTGELFF. The V and J genes are TRBV2 and TRBJ2-2; maybe TRBD1 (5 bases). Trimming shortened V by 3 bases and J by 3 bases, and 14 bases separated the two germline ends. The CDR3 extends over 16 amino acids. Germline-derived CDR1 and CDR2 are SNHLY and FYNNEI.

The V gene is TRBV2, the J gene TRBJ1-6; D call uncertain. CDR1 SNHLY and CDR2 FYNNEI come from the germline V gene. The germline V and J ends were trimmed by 6 bases and 4 bases, with 4 bases remaining between them. The CDR3 covers 12 residues. The DNA for the CDR3 is TGTGCCAGCAGCAGATATAATTCACCCCTCCACTTT. Translation gives CASSRYNSPLHF. The full variable domain, its missing parts supplied by reference TRBV2 and TRBJ1-6, is EPEVTQTPSHQVTQMGQEVILRCVPISNHLYFYWYRQILGQKVEFLVSFYNNEISEKSEIFDDQFSVERPDGSNFTLKIRSTKLEDSAMYFCASSRYNSPLHFGNGTRLTVT.

This clone was seen only a few times. The CDR3 nucleotides read TGTGCCAGCAGCTTGCGGGGGAACACTGAAGCTTTCTTT. It yields the protein CASSLRGNTEAFF. The V call is TRBV11-2, the J call TRBJ1-1, with D unclear. Germline V lookup: CDR1 SGHAT, CDR2 FQNNGV. The CDR3 has 13 amino acids. The V and J ends lost 3 bases and 1 base respectively, with 6 bases between them.

This clone was found a few times. The rearrangement joins TRBV10-3 to TRBJ2-1; 8 positions match TRBD2. The CDR3 is made up of 16 amino acids. With V trimmed by 2 bases and J by 1 base, 4 bases remained unmatched. Germline CDR1 is ENHRY and CDR2 is SYGVKD. The CDR3 loop is CAISELSGISYNEQFF. In DNA form, the CDR3 reads TGTGCCATCAGTGAGCTTAGCGGGATTTCCTACAATGAGCAGTTCTTC.

The CDR3 loop is CASSFGGGRNNEQFF. The CDR3 bases are TGTGCCAGCAGCTTCGGCGGGGGCCGTAACAATGAGCAGTTCTTC. This chain joins TRBV7-3 and TRBJ2-1, with D maybe TRBD2 (7 bases). Trimming stripped 3 bases from V and 5 bases from J, with 14 bases between. Looked up from germline, CDR1 is SGHTA and CDR2 is FQGTGA. This CDR3 is built from 15 residues.

The chain is built from TRBV29-1 and TRBJ2-1; D is uncertain. This CDR3 contains 14 residues. Trimming left V 2 bases short and J 0 bases short, with 8 bases between. CDR1 and CDR2 (germline): SQVTM, ANQGSEA. This CDR3 reads CSVEQPSSYNEQFF. For the CDR3, the DNA is TGCAGCGTTGAACAGCCTAGCTCCTACAATGAGCAGTTCTTC.

The chain is built from TRBV27 and TRBJ1-2; tentatively, D is TRBD1 (5 bases). Germline V gene sequence: CDR1 MNHEY, CDR2 SMNVEV (reference sequence). V lost 3 bases, J lost 3 bases, and 11 bases lay in between. This CDR3 comprises 14 residues. The CDR3 loop reads CASSFTGPDYGYTF. Written as DNA, the CDR3 is TGTGCCAGCAGTTTTACAGGACCAGACTATGGCTACACCTTC.

The genes are TRBV9 and TRBJ2-3; D gene unclear. V was shortened by 4 bases and J by 1 base, with 13 bases between the two germline ends. This CDR3 region has 15 residues. The germline V gene has CDR1 SGDLS and CDR2 YYNGEE. CDR3 amino acids: CASSPWPSGTDTQYF. CDR3 nucleotide sequence: TGTGCCAGCAGCCCCTGGCCCTCAGGCACAGATACGCAGTATTTT. Full variable domain (missing parts from reference TRBV9 and TRBJ2-3): DSGVTQTPKHLITATGQRVTLRCSPRSGDLSVYWYQQSLDQGLQFLIQYYNGEERAKGNILERFSAQQFPDLHSELNLSSLELGDSALYFCASSPWPSGTDTQYFGPGTRLTVL.

This sequence joins TRBV4-3 and TRBJ1-3; D gene unclear. This CDR3 is built from 15 residues. V lost 1 base and J 0 bases, leaving 7 bases between the germline ends. Looked up from germline, CDR1 is LGHNA and CDR2 is YSLEER. CDR3: CASSQGQISGNTIYF. The CDR3 DNA follows: TGCGCCAGCAGCCAAGGCCAGATCTCTGGAAACACCATATATTTT.

The gene calls are TRBV4-3 and TRBJ2-3, with a possible D match to TRBD2 (5 bases). Trimming stripped 4 bases from V and 1 base from J, with 9 bases between. CDR3 length: 14 residues. CDR1 LGHNA and CDR2 YSLEER come from the germline V gene. The CDR3 DNA follows: TGCGCCAGCAGCCTGAGCGGACGCACAGATACGCAGTATTTT. Amino acids: CASSLSGRTDTQYF.

J is TRBJ2-5 and V is TRBV5-1, with 11 bases fitting TRBD1. The CDR3 has 14 amino acids. The ends lost 7 bases at V and 3 bases at J; junction bases unmatched: 5. Germline CDR1 is SGHRS and CDR2 is YFSETQ. CDR3 protein: CASRRDRGEETQYF. The CDR3 DNA is TGCGCCAGCCGCCGGGACAGGGGGGAAGAGACCCAGTACTTC.

J is TRBJ2-5 and V is TRBV7-2; 11 bases fit TRBD1. Trimming at V came to 5 bases and at J to 5 bases, leaving 7 bases not matched to a gene. This CDR3 contains 15 residues. Germline CDR1 SGHTA, CDR2 FQGNSA. The CDR3 protein is CASSLRTGGAETQYF. The CDR3 nucleotides read TGTGCCAGCAGCCTGCGGACAGGGGGCGCGGAGACCCAGTACTTC.

This clone came up once. The rearrangement joins TRBV27 to TRBJ2-2, with 7 bases identical to TRBD1. CDR1 and CDR2 (germline): MNHEY, SMNVEV (reference sequence). CDR3 length: 16 amino acids. The V segment lost 4 bases and the J segment 6 bases; nucleotides outside the gene matches: 11. CDR3 amino acids: CASSSQATGYSGELFF. For the CDR3, the DNA is TGTGCCAGCAGTTCACAAGCGACAGGGTACTCCGGGGAGCTGTTTTTT.

The chain uses TRBV19 and TRBJ2-5, with 7 bases lining up with TRBD1. J lost 3 bases, V lost 6 bases, and 10 bases had no gene match. The CDR3 has 15 amino acids. Germline V CDR1 and CDR2: LNHDA, SQIVND (reference sequence). CDR3 region: CASSPQGWPEETQYF. For the CDR3, the DNA is TGTGCCAGTAGCCCACAGGGGTGGCCTGAAGAGACCCAGTACTTC. The full variable domain, with the rest looked up from reference TRBV19 and TRBJ2-5, is DGGITQSPKYLFRKEGQNVTLSCEQNLNHDAMYWYRQDPGQGLRLIYYSQIVNDFQKGDIAEGYSVSREKKESFPLTVTSAQKNPTAFYLCASSPQGWPEETQYFGPGTRLLVL.

V gene TRBV27 combines with J gene TRBJ2-7, with 10 positions matching TRBD1. Per the germline V gene, CDR1 is MNHEY and CDR2 is SMNVEV (reference sequence). Trimming at V came to 8 bases and at J to 3 bases, leaving 4 bases not matched to a gene. This CDR3 is 13 amino acids long. CDR3 sequence reads: CASRWDRGYEQYF. The CDR3 DNA is TGTGCCAGCCGTTGGGACAGGGGCTACGAGCAGTACTTC.

This clone was counted a single time. This rearrangement joins TRBV10-1 to TRBJ2-2; D remains unclear. Germline V lookup: CDR1 WNHNN, CDR2 SYGVQD (reference sequence). Trimming shortened V by 5 bases and J by 6 bases, and 10 bases separated the two germline ends. This CDR3 is built from 13 residues. CDR3 sequence reads: CASSRWSAGELFF. The DNA of the CDR3 is TGCGCCAGCAGTCGTTGGTCGGCCGGGGAGCTGTTTTTT.

The chain couples TRBV7-3 to TRBJ2-7; 7 bases map to TRBD2. V lost 6 bases and J lost 3; bases outside the gene matches: 11. Germline V gene lookup returns CDR1 SGHTA and CDR2 FQGTGA. This CDR3 contains 15 residues. CDR3 sequence reads: CASSPWASGYYEQYF. CDR3 nucleotides: TGTGCCAGCAGTCCCTGGGCTAGCGGATACTACGAGCAGTACTTC. Complete variable domain (other parts from reference TRBV7-3 and TRBJ2-7): GAGVSQTPSNKVTEKGKYVELRCDPISGHTALYWYRQSLGQGPEFLIYFQGTGAADDSGLPNDRFFAVRPEGSVSTLKIQRTERGDSAVYLCASSPWASGYYEQYFGPGTRLTVT.